One sample yielded the 18 T cell receptor beta chains listed below, sequenced in a study of shared clonotypes between healthy human individuals. The assay was immunoSEQ multiplex PCR, and TCRdb's table has in-frame clones only and misses some. The sample consists of about 380,000 clones, 90% to 98% of them appearing once. The specimen sequenced was memory CD8+ T cells sorted from blood. Subset specified: CD45RO+ cells pooled with CCR7-negative TemRA cells. The receptors come from a young man in good health.

The rearrangement links TRBV21-1 to TRBJ2-5. TRBV21-1 has pseudogene status. This CDR3 has 13 residues. The CDR3 loop reads CASLGRLQETQYF. The CDR3 DNA reads as TGTGCCAGCCTCGGGCGTCTCCAAGAGACCCAGTACTTC.

This chain links TRBV27 with TRBJ1-1, with 7 bases lining up with TRBD1. CDR3 length equals 17 residues. V dropped 5 bases and J dropped 3; count of bases not matched to a gene: 15. From germline, CDR1 is MNHEY and CDR2 SMNVEV (reference sequence). In DNA form, the CDR3 reads TGTGCCAGCAGTCCCCGGACAGGAATATATGCGTACACTGAAGCTTTCTTT. As protein: CASSPRTGIYAYTEAFF.

Points on this clone: One end of the junction is discordant with germline, which a read error may explain. CDR3 sequence reads: CASSSGLAGNTDTQYF. The CDR3 bases are TGTGCTAGCAGCTCCGGACTAGCGGGAAACACAGATACGCAGTATTTT. The rearrangement links TRBV7-7 to TRBJ2-3; 12 nucleotides align to TRBD2. Germline CDR1 reads SSHAT; CDR2 reads FNYEAQ (reference sequence). The CDR3 consists of 16 residues.

The rearrangement uses TRBV9 and TRBJ2-1; D not resolved. CDR1 SGDLS and CDR2 YYNGEE come from the germline V gene. This CDR3 has 16 amino acids. Trimming took 0 bases from V and 0 from J, leaving 10 bases between them. The CDR3 bases are TGTGCCAGCAGCGTAGGGGCGGCCCACTCCTACAATGAGCAGTTCTTC. Translated: CASSVGAAHSYNEQFF.

J is TRBJ1-2 and V is TRBV10-2, with D unclear. CDR1 WSHSY and CDR2 SAAADI come from the germline V gene. Trimming stripped 4 bases from V and 8 bases from J, with 5 bases between. The CDR3 has 10 residues. This CDR3 reads CASSVPGYTF. The CDR3 nucleotides are TGCGCCAGCAGTGTTCCCGGCTACACCTTC.

This chain joins TRBV19 and TRBJ1-5; 8 nucleotides align to TRBD1. V shed 5 bases and J 6 bases; nucleotides not matched to a gene: 9. This CDR3 has 15 amino acids. Germline V gene data show CDR1 as LNHDA and CDR2 as SQIVND (reference sequence). The CDR3, as DNA: TGTGCCAGTAGTCCACGGGACAGGTCGACTCAGCCCCAGCATTTT. Translating gives CASSPRDRSTQPQHF.

This rearrangement joins TRBV28 to TRBJ2-7; D not certain. Germline V gene data show CDR1 as MDHEN and CDR2 as SYDVKM. The CDR3 spans 12 residues. The V end lost 4 bases, the J end lost 2 bases, and 6 bases lay between the germline ends. The DNA of the CDR3 is TGTGCCAGCAGTTACGTACCCTACGAGCAGTACTTC. Residues: CASSYVPYEQYF.

The J gene is TRBJ2-1, the V gene TRBV10-3, with unresolved D. The length of the CDR3 is 14 residues. Germline CDR1 and CDR2: ENHRY and SYGVKD. Trimming removed 4 bases at V and 6 bases at J, with 13 bases between. The CDR3 bases are TGTGCCATCAGTGTCGAAAGTGTGAGCAATGAGCAGTTCTTC. This sequence encodes CAISVESVSNEQFF.

The chain has TRBV10-3 and TRBJ2-7; 9 bases fit TRBD2. The V and J ends lost 7 bases and 4 bases, in that order; junction bases with no gene match: 5. This CDR3 has 13 amino acids. Germline loops: CDR1 ENHRY, CDR2 SYGVKD. As DNA, the CDR3 is TGTGCCATCAAGCTAGCGGGATCGTACGAGCAGTACTTC. Encoded protein: CAIKLAGSYEQYF.

This clone was counted between two and nine times. J is TRBJ1-3 and V is TRBV4-1; D gene uncertain. The V gene lost 2 bases and the J gene lost 0 bases, with 8 bases spanning the gap. CDR1 MGHRA and CDR2 YSYEKL come from the germline V gene. CDR3 length equals 15 residues. CDR3 region: CASSQLQFSGNTIYF. CDR3 in DNA: TGCGCCAGCAGCCAACTACAGTTCTCTGGAAACACCATATATTTT.

DNA of the CDR3: TGTGCCAGCAGTGCTGCAGGGGCGTATGGGGCCAACGTCCTGACTTTC. It translates to CASSAAGAYGANVLTF. The V and J genes are TRBV6-1 and TRBJ2-6; D possibly corresponds to TRBD1 (6 bases). V lost 4 bases, J lost 3 bases, and 13 bases lay in between. The CDR3 totals 16 residues. Germline loops: CDR1 MNHNS, CDR2 SASEGT.

The V call is TRBV28, the J call TRBJ1-1; D remains ambiguous. CDR1 and CDR2 from the germline V gene are MDHEN and SYDVKM. CDR3 length: 12 residues. V lost 6 bases, J lost 9 bases, and 14 bases lay in between. CDR3 nucleotide sequence: TGTGCCAGCAGACACGAGACGTCCAAAGCTTTCTTT. Its translation: CASRHETSKAFF.

V and J are TRBV18 and TRBJ2-7; TRBD2 agrees at 7 bases. This CDR3 has 15 amino acids. The germline V gene encodes CDR1 KGHSH and CDR2 LQKENI. V dropped 3 bases and J dropped 4; count of bases not matched to a gene: 9. Written as DNA, the CDR3 is TGTGCCAGCTCACCGGGAGGGCTAGCGGTGTACGAGCAGTACTTC. This sequence encodes CASSPGGLAVYEQYF.

This rearrangement joins TRBV11-1 to TRBJ2-7, with 10 positions matching TRBD1. The CDR3 is 16 residues long. Trimming removed 2 bases from V and 2 bases from J; junction bases left unmatched: 6. CDR1 SGHAT and CDR2 FQDESV come from the germline V gene (reference sequence). The CDR3 bases are TGTGCCAGCAGCTTAAATGGGGACAGGGGACCCTACGAGCAGTACTTC. Residues: CASSLNGDRGPYEQYF.

The chain is built from TRBV28 and TRBJ2-5; 10 bases are a match to TRBD2. This CDR3 is 14 amino acids long. CDR1 MDHEN and CDR2 SYDVKM come from the germline V gene. The V and J ends lost 4 bases and 5 bases, in that order; junction bases with no gene match: 4. The CDR3 bases are TGTGCCAGCAGTTCAGCGGGAGGGCCGGAGACCCAGTACTTC. Amino acid sequence: CASSSAGGPETQYF.

The rearrangement uses TRBV5-6 and TRBJ2-3; 7 bases are shared with TRBD2. V lost 0 bases to trimming and J lost 8 bases; unmatched junction nucleotides: 0. This CDR3 spans 12 amino acids. CDR1 is SGHDT and CDR2 is YYEEEE in the germline V gene. CDR3 sequence (DNA): TGTGCCAGCAGCTTGGCTAGCGGTACGCAGTATTTT. Its protein is CASSLASGTQYF.

The chain is built from TRBV19 and TRBJ2-7, with D possibly TRBD1 on 5 matching bases. The V gene lost 3 bases and the J gene lost 4 bases, with 16 bases spanning the gap. The germline CDR1 and CDR2 sequences are LNHDA and SQIVND (reference sequence). The CDR3 extends over 15 amino acids. The DNA of the CDR3 is TGTGCCAGTAGTATTCGGCCAGGGAAGGGGTACGAGCAGTACTTC. Encoded protein: CASSIRPGKGYEQYF.

The chain combines TRBV29-1 with TRBJ1-1; 7 bases fit TRBD1. Germline V CDR1 and CDR2: SQVTM, ANQGSEA. Unmatched junction bases numbered 8, after V lost 7 bases and J lost 0 bases. This CDR3 is 14 amino acids long. As DNA, the CDR3 is TGCAGCGCCGCCCTAGGGGGCATGAACACTGAAGCTTTCTTT. Encoded protein: CSAALGGMNTEAFF.